This TCR beta chain was identified during a study of cytomegalovirus exposure and HLA in healthy donors. A remark on this clone: Its antigen is not identified.

Unmatched junction bases numbered 11, after V lost 0 bases and J lost 6 bases. Germline CDR1 reads ENHRY; CDR2 reads SYGVKD. CDR3 length equals 16 residues. Primers: 60 Vbeta forward and 13 Jbeta reverse. TCRdb's copy holds only in-frame clones and misses some; the assay was immunoSEQ multiplex PCR. Of 130,000 to 150,000 clones listed, 60% to 80% were seen once; the top ten hold 1.7%. The donors (healthy individuals) were bone marrow donors. The study's findings and limits: Reportedly, HLA-A and HLA-B alleles of most subjects were accurately predicted from TCR beta. CMV serostatus was the sole immune exposure information available.

This TCR came from a woman between 25 and 40 years old in good health and CMV-seronegative. J is TRBJ2-7 and V is TRBV10-3; TRBD2 agrees at 7 bases. The sample was PBMCs. The CDR3 is CAISESGSAREGEQYF. Here the CDR3 DNA reads TGTGCCATCAGTGAGTCGGGGAGCGCGAGGGAGGGCGAGCAGTACTTC.